This entry lists 25 T cell receptor beta chains sequenced from one sample in a study of T cell repertoires in cytomegalovirus infection. These receptors have no known antigen. One entry per CDR3 protein, called by TCRdb with MiXCR from the reads. Among around 900,000 distinct CDR3 sequences listed, about a third were seen once. The sample here was cultured CD8+ T cells from PBMCs, taken from culture after CMV antigen stimulation. These receptors were taken from a human donor in good health (CMV status not recorded). Some clones in this sample may be carry-over from other donors' samples.

V is TRBV7-2 and J is TRBJ2-7; possibly TRBD1 for D (5 bases). Trimming left V 4 bases short and J 7 bases short, with 14 bases between. The CDR3 totals 13 residues. Germline CDR1 is SGHTA and CDR2 is FQGNSA. CDR3 protein: CASSSGQVLEQYF. The CDR3 DNA is TGTGCCAGCAGCTCCGGACAAGTTTTGGAGCAGTACTTC.

This chain uses TRBV15 with TRBJ2-1; TRBD1 agrees at 7 bases. V dropped 6 bases and J dropped 0; count of bases not matched to a gene: 5. The CDR3 loop spans 15 amino acids. Germline CDR1 and CDR2: LNHNV and YYDKDF (reference sequence). CDR3 in amino acids: CATRPDRSSYNEQFF. DNA of the CDR3: TGTGCCACCAGACCGGACAGGAGCTCCTACAATGAGCAGTTCTTC.

This clonotype was observed many times. V is TRBV7-2 and J is TRBJ1-1; D unresolved. This CDR3 comprises 13 residues. Germline assignment: CDR1 SGHTA and CDR2 FQGNSA. The V end lost 5 bases, the J end lost 6 bases, and 13 bases lay between the germline ends. The CDR3 loop is CASSRPGGAEAFF. In DNA, the CDR3 is TGTGCCAGCAGCCGCCCGGGTGGGGCTGAAGCTTTCTTT.

The chain couples TRBV12-3 or TRBV12-4 to TRBJ2-2; tentatively, D is TRBD1 (5 bases). V gave up 6 bases and J gave up 5 bases, with 7 bases separating them. The CDR3 has 12 amino acids. This CDR3 reads CASRTETGELFF. The CDR3 DNA follows: TGTGCCAGCAGGACAGAGACCGGGGAGCTGTTTTTT.

This clonotype has a handful of counts. The chain is built from TRBV6-4 and TRBJ2-1; TRBD2 aligns across 12 bases. The CDR3 consists of 15 residues. Per germline, CDR1 MRHNA and CDR2 SNTAGT. The V and J ends lost 6 bases and 3 bases, in that order; junction bases with no gene match: 3. In DNA form, the CDR3 reads TGTGCCAGCAGGGCACTAGCGGGGGGCTACAATGAGCAGTTCTTC. Residues: CASRALAGGYNEQFF.

The rearrangement joins TRBV7-9 to TRBJ2-1; D unclear. The CDR3 runs 18 residues. V lost 7 bases and J 10 bases, leaving 32 bases between the germline ends. CDR1 and CDR2 (germline): SEHNR, FQNEAQ (reference sequence). CDR3: CASIGPPWAEYGPGEQFF. The CDR3 DNA follows: TGTGCCAGCATCGGACCCCCATGGGCGGAATACGGCCCCGGGGAGCAGTTCTTC.

This clonotype was seen more than once but under ten times. V usage is TRBV7-9 and J usage is TRBJ2-2; 8 bases are shared with TRBD2. CDR1 is SEHNR and CDR2 is FQNEAQ in the germline V gene (reference sequence). This CDR3 is 15 amino acids long. Trimming took 4 bases from V and 11 from J; bases not matched to a gene: 12. The DNA for the CDR3 is TGTGCCAGCAGCTCCACCGTGACTAGCGCTCATGAGCTGTTTTTT. This codes for CASSSTVTSAHELFF. Together with reference TRBV7-9 and TRBJ2-2, the CDR3 gives the full variable domain: DTGVSQNPRHKITKRGQNVTFRCDPISEHNRLYWYRQTLGQGPEFLTYFQNEAQLEKSRLLSDRFSAERPKGSFSTLEIQRTEQGDSAMYLCASSSTVTSAHELFFGEGSRLTVL.

A note on this clonotype: This may come from a read error, since a much larger clone is one base off. The V gene is TRBV7-6, the J gene TRBJ2-7; the match to TRBD2 covers 10 bases. Germline V gives CDR1 SGHVS, CDR2 FNYEAQ. This CDR3 has 12 residues. DNA for the CDR3: TGTACCAGCAGTCTAGCGGGGGACGAGCAGTACTTC. Amino acids: CTSSLAGDEQYF.

V and J are TRBV6-5 and TRBJ2-2; tentative D call: TRBD2 (6 bases). V was cut by 5 bases and J by 1 base, with 11 bases left in between. This CDR3 is 15 amino acids long. Germline CDR1 and CDR2: MNHEY and SVGAGI. The DNA of the CDR3 is TGTGCCAGCAGTCAACCAGCGGGGAACACCGGGGAGCTGTTTTTT. This gives the protein CASSQPAGNTGELFF.

The chain couples TRBV6-5 to TRBJ2-6, with 9 bases fitting TRBD1. This CDR3 region has 18 residues. Losses at the gene ends were 2 bases for V and 2 bases for J; bases not matched to a gene: 7. Germline-derived CDR1 and CDR2 are MNHEY and SVGAGI. The CDR3 bases are TGTGCCAGCAGTTACCGGGACAGGGCTCCCCCTGGGGCCAACGTCCTGACTTTC. Its translation is CASSYRDRAPPGANVLTF.

The sample holds many counts of this clonotype. The rearrangement links TRBV28 to TRBJ1-5; D gene uncertain. The V gene lost 1 base and the J gene lost 7 bases, with 14 bases spanning the gap. CDR1 MDHEN and CDR2 SYDVKM come from the germline V gene. This CDR3 is 15 amino acids long. The CDR3 region has the DNA TGTGCCAGCAGTTTATCTCTAGGGCCGGGGCAGCCCCAGCATTTT. This gives the protein CASSLSLGPGQPQHF.

The chain links TRBV5-1 to TRBJ1-1; perhaps TRBD1 as D (5 bases). The CDR3 is made up of 13 amino acids. Germline V gene lookup returns CDR1 SGHRS and CDR2 YFSETQ. The V gene lost 8 bases and the J gene lost 4 bases, with 15 bases spanning the gap. CDR3 sequence reads: CASTPGGTTEAFF. In DNA, the CDR3 is TGCGCCAGTACCCCGGGAGGGACCACTGAAGCTTTCTTT.

The V and J genes are TRBV11-2 and TRBJ2-1; no clear D gene. With 10 bases removed from V and 9 bases from J, the gap between germline ends came to 10 bases. CDR3 length: 10 amino acids. CDR1 and CDR2 from the germline V gene are SGHAT and FQNNGV. CDR3 protein: CATSGSEQFF. CDR3 bases: TGTGCCACCTCCGGCAGTGAGCAGTTCTTC.

This clonotype was seen only a few times. The chain uses TRBV7-9 and TRBJ1-2; D remains unclear. V lost 1 base, J lost 0 bases, and 9 bases lay in between. Germline CDR1 reads SEHNR; CDR2 reads FQNEAQ (reference sequence). The length of the CDR3 is 15 residues. The CDR3: CASSLESGANYGYTF. Here the CDR3 DNA reads TGTGCCAGCAGCTTAGAATCCGGAGCTAACTATGGCTACACCTTC.

The gene calls are TRBV20-1 and TRBJ1-2; a possible D gene is TRBD1 (5 bases). The V end lost 6 bases, the J end lost 3 bases, and 11 bases lay between the germline ends. CDR3 size: 12 residues. Germline V lookup: CDR1 DFQATT, CDR2 SNEGSKA (reference sequence). The CDR3 protein is CSAPTEYYGYTF. The CDR3 DNA follows: TGCAGTGCCCCGACAGAGTACTATGGCTACACCTTC.

This clonotype was counted a few times. The V call is TRBV7-9, the J call TRBJ2-1; D is perhaps TRBD2 (6 bases). The CDR3 contains 15 residues. V lost 1 base and J 8 bases, leaving 15 bases between the germline ends. Germline V lookup: CDR1 SEHNR, CDR2 FQNEAQ (reference sequence). In DNA form, the CDR3 reads TGTGCCAGCAGCTTAGGGCCTAGCGTTCAACATGAGCAGTTCTTC. It specifies CASSLGPSVQHEQFF.

The CDR3 sequence is CASSYAGDTGELFF. The DNA for the CDR3 is TGTGCCAGCAGTTACGCCGGGGACACCGGGGAGCTGTTTTTT. V is TRBV6-6 and J is TRBJ2-2, with D perhaps matching TRBD2 (5 bases). The CDR3 sequence is 14 residues long. The germline V gene encodes CDR1 MNHNY and CDR2 SVGAGI (reference sequence). Trimming shortened V by 2 bases and J by 3 bases, and 7 bases separated the two germline ends.

The table lists this clonotype with a few counts. This chain joins TRBV3-1 and TRBJ1-5; D might be TRBD1 (5 bases). Germline assignment: CDR1 LGHDT and CDR2 YNNKEL (reference sequence). The V and J ends lost 1 base and 1 base respectively, with 14 bases between them. This CDR3 has 17 amino acids. The CDR3 DNA reads TGTGCCAGCAGCCAAGCTCCGGCAGGGCAAAGCAATCAGCCCCAGCATTTT. Protein: CASSQAPAGQSNQPQHF.

This clonotype was found a few times. The rearrangement joins TRBV4-2 to TRBJ2-3, with D possibly TRBD2 on 7 matching bases. Germline CDR1 is LGHNA and CDR2 is YNFKEQ. The CDR3 is 16 residues long. Trimming left V 0 bases short and J 7 bases short, with 17 bases between. The CDR3 loop is CASSQDRGGAKYTQYF. The DNA for the CDR3 is TGTGCCAGCAGCCAAGATAGAGGGGGGGCTAAGTATACGCAGTATTTT.

The V and J genes are TRBV15 and TRBJ2-2; D is ambiguous. Germline V CDR1 and CDR2: LNHNV, YYDKDF (reference sequence). The CDR3 runs to 15 residues. Trimming removed 5 bases from V and 3 bases from J, with 13 bases in between. CDR3 in amino acids: CATSLAGFYTGELFF. Here the CDR3 DNA reads TGTGCCACCAGCTTGGCAGGATTCTACACCGGGGAGCTGTTTTTT.

This clonotype was seen once. This may stem from a read error, because a much larger clone lies one nucleotide away. The chain employs TRBV7-6 and TRBJ2-7; weak D call: TRBD1 (6 bases). The CDR3 is 14 residues long. Germline assignment: CDR1 SGHVS and CDR2 FNYEAQ. V lost 5 bases to trimming and J lost 5 bases, with 16 bases between them. The CDR3 sequence is CASSPGRGPHEQYV. The CDR3 nucleotides read TGTGCCAGCAGCCCTGGCAGGGGTCCCCACGAGCAGTACGTC.

The CDR3 loop is CASSHSRGLRTAFF. In DNA, the CDR3 is TGTGCCAGCAGCCACAGCAGGGGGCTAAGGACAGCTTTCTTT. The J gene is TRBJ1-1, the V gene TRBV6-1, with 8 positions matching TRBD1. V lost 6 bases, J lost 10 bases, and 13 bases stayed unmatched. Germline CDR1 is MNHNS and CDR2 is SASEGT. The CDR3 is 14 residues long.

J is TRBJ1-5 and V is TRBV2, with D perhaps TRBD1 (5 bases). V lost 1 base to trimming and J lost 0 bases, with 10 bases between them. This CDR3 is 16 amino acids long. Germline-derived CDR1 and CDR2 are SNHLY and FYNNEI. CDR3 sequence reads: CASSEEGAYSNQPQHF. The CDR3 coding sequence is TGTGCCAGCAGTGAAGAAGGGGCCTATAGCAATCAGCCCCAGCATTTT.

This clonotype has a count of ten or more. The rearrangement links TRBV7-6 to TRBJ2-7; TRBD1 matches at 12 bases. There are 15 residues in the CDR3. Germline V gene data show CDR1 as SGHVS and CDR2 as FNYEAQ. The trim removed 5 bases at V and 4 bases at J, leaving 6 bases unmatched. The CDR3 is CASSPGTGGAYEQYF. CDR3 in DNA: TGTGCCAGCAGCCCTGGGACAGGGGGCGCGTACGAGCAGTACTTC. The full variable domain, its missing parts supplied by reference TRBV7-6 and TRBJ2-7, is GAGVSQSPRYKVTKRGQDVALRCDPISGHVSLYWYRQALGQGPEFLTYFNYEAQQDKSGLPNDRFSAERPEGSISTLTIQRTEQRDSAMYRCASSPGTGGAYEQYFGPGTRLTVT.

The chain combines TRBV7-9 with TRBJ2-3, with 8 nucleotides matching TRBD1. The V gene's germline CDR1 is SEHNR and CDR2 FQNEAQ (reference sequence). J was trimmed by 1 base and V by 0 bases; bases with no gene match: 3. The CDR3 extends over 16 amino acids. The CDR3, as DNA: TGTGCCAGCAGCTTAGCTTCGGGACAGGGCACAGATACGCAGTATTTT. Amino acids: CASSLASGQGTDTQYF.